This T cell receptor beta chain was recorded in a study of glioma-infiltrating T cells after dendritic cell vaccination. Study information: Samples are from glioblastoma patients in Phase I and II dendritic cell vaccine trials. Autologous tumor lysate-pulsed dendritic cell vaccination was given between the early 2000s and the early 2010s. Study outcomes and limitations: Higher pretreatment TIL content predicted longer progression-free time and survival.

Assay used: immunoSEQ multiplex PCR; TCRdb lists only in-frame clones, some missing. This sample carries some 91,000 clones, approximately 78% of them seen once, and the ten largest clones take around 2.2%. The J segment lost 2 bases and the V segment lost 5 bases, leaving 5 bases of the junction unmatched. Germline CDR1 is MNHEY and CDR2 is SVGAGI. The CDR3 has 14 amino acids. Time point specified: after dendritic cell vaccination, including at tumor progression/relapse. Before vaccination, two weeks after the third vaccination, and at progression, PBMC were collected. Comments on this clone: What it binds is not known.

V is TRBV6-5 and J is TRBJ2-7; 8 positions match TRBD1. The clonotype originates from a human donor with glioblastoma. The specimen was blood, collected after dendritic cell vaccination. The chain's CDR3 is CASSNPTGAYEQYF. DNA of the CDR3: TGTGCCAGCAGTAACCCGACAGGGGCCTACGAGCAGTACTTC.